The 20 T cell receptor beta chains presented below share a single source sample, sequenced in a study of cytomegalovirus exposure and HLA in healthy donors. In the PCR, 60 Vbeta and 13 Jbeta primers were used. Produced via immunoSEQ multiplex PCR; TCRdb's table is partial and in-frame only. The table shows some 170,000 clones, with approximately 80% occurring only once. Sequenced input: PBMCs. The receptor set was obtained from a young man in good health and CMV-seropositive.

This clone was seen only a few times. The J gene is TRBJ2-7, the V gene TRBV7-9, with 11 bases aligning to TRBD2. The ends lost 5 bases at V and 1 base at J; junction bases unmatched: 4. This CDR3 region has 15 residues. In germline, CDR1 is SEHNR, CDR2 FQNEAQ (reference sequence). CDR3 sequence (DNA): TGTGCCAGCAGCCCGACTAGCGGGGAGTCCTACGAGCAGTACTTC. Its protein is CASSPTSGESYEQYF.

The rearrangement links TRBV4-1 to TRBJ2-7; 9 bases are a match to TRBD1. The J segment lost 1 base and the V segment lost 4 bases, leaving 5 bases of the junction unmatched. The CDR3 totals 15 residues. Germline V gene data show CDR1 as MGHRA and CDR2 as YSYEKL. In DNA, the CDR3 is TGCGCCAGCAGCCCTCAGGACAGGGGTTCCTACGAGCAGTACTTC. It codes for CASSPQDRGSYEQYF.

The J gene is TRBJ1-1, the V gene TRBV10-1; tentative D call: TRBD1 (6 bases). Germline CDR1 is WNHNN and CDR2 is SYGVQD (reference sequence). Trimming shortened V by 6 bases and J by 1 base, and 9 bases separated the two germline ends. The CDR3 length is 13 residues. CDR3 in amino acids: CASRQGPNTEAFF. DNA for the CDR3: TGCGCCAGCAGACAGGGACCGAACACTGAAGCTTTCTTT.

The rearrangement joins TRBV5-1 to TRBJ1-5, with D unresolved. The CDR3 loop spans 16 amino acids. Germline CDR1 and CDR2: SGHRS and YFSETQ. V lost 3 bases and J lost 5, with 18 bases in between. The CDR3 is CASSSEPGFTHQPQHF. CDR3 nucleotide sequence: TGCGCCAGCAGCTCAGAACCGGGTTTTACCCATCAGCCCCAGCATTTT.

CDR3 nucleotide sequence: TGTGCCAGCAGCCTATTTAATGAGCAGTTCTTC. Encoded protein: CASSLFNEQFF. The V call is TRBV11-2, the J call TRBJ2-1; no firm D call. V was shortened by 5 bases and J by 7 bases, with 6 bases between the two germline ends. Germline V lookup: CDR1 SGHAT, CDR2 FQNNGV. This CDR3 contains 11 residues.

With regard to this clone: This sample includes further DNA sequences coding for the same CDR3. V is TRBV5-1 and J is TRBJ2-7; 7 bases are a match to TRBD1. Germline CDR1 reads SGHRS; CDR2 reads YFSETQ. The CDR3 is 14 amino acids. Trimming took 4 bases from V and 1 from J; bases not matched to a gene: 5. CDR3 sequence reads: CASSRTGDSYEQYF. The CDR3, as DNA: TGCGCCAGCAGCCGGACAGGTGATTCCTACGAGCAGTACTTC.

This clone occurred a few times. The chain couples TRBV4-1 to TRBJ2-5; 7 bases map to TRBD1. Per the germline V gene, CDR1 is MGHRA and CDR2 is YSYEKL. This CDR3 spans 15 amino acids. Germline trimming cut 0 bases from V and 3 bases from J; bases unmatched to any gene: 4. This chain's CDR3 is CASSQDGQGEETQYF. In nucleotides, the CDR3 is TGCGCCAGCAGCCAAGACGGGCAGGGGGAAGAGACCCAGTACTTC.

The chain recombines TRBV5-6 with TRBJ1-5; 12 positions match TRBD1. The junction had 6 bases not matched to a gene; V was cut back by 0 bases and J by 2 bases. The CDR3 has 18 amino acids. CDR1 SGHDT and CDR2 YYEEEE come from the germline V gene. The CDR3 sequence is CASSLAGQGAWGNQPQHF. Written as DNA, the CDR3 is TGTGCCAGCAGCTTGGCGGGACAGGGGGCATGGGGCAATCAGCCCCAGCATTTT.

In this sample, this clone turned up a few times. The chain combines TRBV30 with TRBJ1-2; possible D gene TRBD1, 5 bases. Trimming shortened V by 5 bases and J by 3 bases, and 16 bases separated the two germline ends. Germline CDR1 GTSNPN, CDR2 SVGIG (reference sequence). The CDR3 is 14 amino acids. CDR3 protein: CAWARVGRDYGYTF. CDR3 coding DNA: TGTGCCTGGGCCCGCGTGGGGCGCGACTATGGCTACACCTTC. Filled out from reference TRBV30 and TRBJ1-2, the complete variable domain reads SQTIHQWPATLVQPVGSPLSLECTVEGTSNPNLYWYRQAAGRGLQLLFYSVGIGQISSEVPQNLSASRPQDRQFILSSKKLLLSDSGFYLCAWARVGRDYGYTFGSGTRLTVV.

The chain couples TRBV6-5 to TRBJ1-5, with D perhaps matching TRBD1 (5 bases). This CDR3 has 14 amino acids. Trimming cost V 0 bases and J 7 bases, with 10 bases left between them. Per germline, CDR1 MNHEY and CDR2 SVGAGI. The chain's CDR3 is CASSYSAGFQPQHF. The CDR3 DNA is TGTGCCAGCAGTTACTCTGCAGGGTTCCAGCCCCAGCATTTT.

In nucleotides, the CDR3 is TGTGCCAGCAGTCGAGTGGGACAAACCGAGCAGTACTTC. This encodes CASSRVGQTEQYF. The genes are TRBV5-4 and TRBJ2-7, with D possibly TRBD1 on 6 matching bases. Germline loops: CDR1 SGHNT, CDR2 YYREEE (reference sequence). The CDR3 sequence is 13 residues long. Trimming cost V 5 bases and J 6 bases, with 15 bases left between them. Combining the CDR3 with reference TRBV5-4 and TRBJ2-7 gives the whole variable domain ETGVTQSPTHLIKTRGQQVTLRCSSQSGHNTVSWYQQALGQGPQFIFQYYREEENGRGNFPPRFSGLQFPNYSSELNVNALELDDSALYLCASSRVGQTEQYFGPGTRLTVT.

The sample holds a few counts of this clone. V gene TRBV6-6 combines with J gene TRBJ1-4; 10 bases align to TRBD1. Germline CDR1 and CDR2: MNHNY and SVGAGI (reference sequence). V dropped 5 bases and J dropped 1; count of bases not matched to a gene: 1. The CDR3 totals 15 residues. The CDR3 DNA follows: TGTGCCAGCAGTCGGGACAGGGGAACTAATGAAAAACTGTTTTTT. This sequence encodes CASSRDRGTNEKLFF.

The chain recombines TRBV6-5 with TRBJ1-1; possible D gene TRBD1, 5 bases. V was trimmed by 8 bases and J by 1 base, leaving 14 bases between them. Germline-derived CDR1 and CDR2 are MNHEY and SVGAGI. This CDR3 is 14 amino acids long. CDR3 in amino acids: CASEGGGSNTEAFF. The CDR3 DNA is TGTGCCAGCGAAGGCGGGGGGTCGAACACTGAAGCTTTCTTT.

CDR3 DNA sequence: TGCGCCAGCACCCAACCGAACGCGGACAATGAGCAGTTCTTC. Protein sequence: CASTQPNADNEQFF. This chain connects TRBV5-1 to TRBJ2-1; D is ambiguous. Trimming stripped 6 bases from V and 5 bases from J, with 15 bases between. CDR1 SGHRS and CDR2 YFSETQ come from the germline V gene. This CDR3 is built from 14 residues.

The CDR3, as DNA: TGTGCCAGCAGCATTCAGGCGGGAGACTACAATGAGCAGTTCTTC. Translation gives CASSIQAGDYNEQFF. The chain recombines TRBV7-6 with TRBJ2-1; 7 nucleotides agree with TRBD2. Germline V gene lookup returns CDR1 SGHVS and CDR2 FNYEAQ. V lost 5 bases, J lost 3 bases, and 7 bases stayed unmatched. The CDR3 length is 15 residues.

V and J are TRBV28 and TRBJ1-1, with D perhaps matching TRBD1 (6 bases). Trimming stripped 5 bases from V and 0 bases from J, with 10 bases between. The CDR3 is 14 amino acids. Germline loops: CDR1 MDHEN, CDR2 SYDVKM. CDR3 sequence (DNA): TGTGCCAGCAGTACACAGGGATTGAACACTGAAGCTTTCTTT. The encoded protein is CASSTQGLNTEAFF.

The V gene is TRBV28, the J gene TRBJ1-2, with 9 bases matching TRBD1. J was trimmed by 6 bases and V by 6 bases; bases with no gene match: 8. The CDR3 is 14 residues long. The germline CDR1 and CDR2 sequences are MDHEN and SYDVKM. In DNA form, the CDR3 reads TGTGCCAGCAGAGGGACAGGGCGCGGGGATGGCTACACCTTC. It codes for CASRGTGRGDGYTF.

CDR3 sequence: CASSLAQAQYF. The CDR3 region has the DNA TGCGCCAGCAGCTTGGCTCAGGCGCAGTATTTT. This chain connects TRBV5-1 to TRBJ2-3; D is unclear. The CDR3 covers 11 residues. CDR1 SGHRS and CDR2 YFSETQ come from the germline V gene. Between the trimmed V and J ends, which lost 0 bases and 10 bases, there was a span of 6 bases. The variable domain in full, completed from reference TRBV5-1 and TRBJ2-3, reads KAGVTQTPRYLIKTRGQQVTLSCSPISGHRSVSWYQQTPGQGLQFLFEYFSETQRNKGNFPGRFSGRQFSNSRSEMNVSTLELGDSALYLCASSLAQAQYFGPGTRLTVL.

The chain is built from TRBV7-6 and TRBJ2-3; TRBD2 agrees at 9 bases. Germline CDR1 is SGHVS and CDR2 is FNYEAQ. This CDR3 comprises 15 residues. The ends lost 5 bases at V and 1 base at J; junction bases unmatched: 4. The CDR3 DNA reads TGTGCCAGCAGCCACAGACTAGCGGGCACAGATACGCAGTATTTT. It codes for CASSHRLAGTDTQYF.

CDR3 loop: CASSKQGTNEKLFF. DNA for the CDR3: TGTGCCAGCAGCAAACAGGGTACTAATGAAAAACTGTTTTTT. The genes are TRBV9 and TRBJ1-4; tentative D call: TRBD1 (6 bases). The CDR3 contains 14 residues. The germline CDR1 and CDR2 sequences are SGDLS and YYNGEE. Trimming cost V 4 bases and J 2 bases, with 9 bases left between them.